This record looks at one TCR beta chain sequence and its context. Using genomic DNA as the template, TCR beta VDJ and CDR3 profiling was carried out. TCRdb re-derived calls from the reads in MiXCR, one entry per CDR3 protein. The sample has 150,000 to 200,000 distinct CDR3 sequences, about 64% seen once. The germline CDR1 and CDR2 sequences are SGHRS and YFSETQ. The CDR3 sequence is 15 residues long. Trimming took off 0 bases at V and 1 base at J, with 7 bases between the two ends. The sample is drawn from a study of CD8+CD57+ T cells in acquired aplastic anemia. The wider study: Quantities of DNA derived from sorted CD4+ and CD8+ cells averaged roughly 3 ug.

The sequencing input was sorted CD4+, CD8+, or CD8+CD57+ T cells (not recorded which) from PBMCs. The chain employs TRBV5-1 and TRBJ2-2; D is undetermined. The receptor's source is a human donor in good health. This CDR3 is CASSLEAVNTGELFF. The DNA for the CDR3 is TGCGCCAGCAGCTTGGAAGCAGTGAACACCGGGGAGCTGTTTTTT.